This T cell receptor beta chain derives from a study of shared clonotypes between healthy human individuals. Regarding the study as a whole: Non-shared clonotypes had lower generation probabilities than clonotypes shared by all four sorted-subset donors.

CD45RO negativity and positive selection for CCR7 defined naive CD8 cells, a population that excluded terminally differentiated effector memory CD45RA+ cells. Note on this clone: The antigen remains unidentified.

CDR3 size: 17 residues. The germline CDR1 and CDR2 sequences are SGHVS and FNYEAQ. The ends lost 4 bases at V and 4 bases at J; junction bases unmatched: 14. Assay runs were performed at deep level. Methods used by the authors: Junction-only immunoSEQ sequences carried no quality scores, so filtering differed. The repertoire was sequenced with immunoSEQ multiplex PCR; TCRdb's copy has only in-frame clones and lacks some. Clone size and the V and J calls come from that table; the DNA yielded D and trimming. The sample includes approximately 600,000 clones, approximately 95% seen only once; the top ten take approximately 0.11%.

The sequenced sample consisted of naive CD8+ T cells sorted from blood. This receptor was taken from a woman aged 25 to 39 in good health. The genes are TRBV7-6 and TRBJ2-7; 9 bases line up with TRBD2. The CDR3 protein is CASSSNPLREGLYEQYF. CDR3 DNA: TGTGCCAGCAGCTCAAACCCTTTGCGGGAGGGTTTGTACGAGCAGTACTTC.